Below are 16 T cell receptor beta chains sequenced from a single sample in a study of patients and donors after allogeneic stem cell transplantation. TCRdb reprocessed the RT-PCR reads via MiXCR and lists one record per CDR3 protein. Altogether 400,000 to 450,000 distinct CDR3 sequences are present, under 20% being singletons, with the ten largest covering 7% to 7.5%. Sequencing used blood, either unsorted or a sorted T cell fraction (not recorded which). The receptors here all came from a human donor who was either an allogeneic HSCT recipient or a stem cell or donor lymphocyte infusion donor (not recorded which). It is not recorded whose cells these are; they may come from a transplant donor.

V gene TRBV5-1 combines with J gene TRBJ2-1, with TRBD2 matching 8 bases. The CDR3 contains 16 residues. Germline CDR1 and CDR2: SGHRS and YFSETQ. With 0 bases clipped from V and 3 bases from J, the junction kept 5 bases outside the gene matches. The CDR3 protein is CASSLEGAGGYNEQFF. The CDR3 DNA sequence: TGCGCCAGCAGCTTGGAAGGCGCGGGAGGCTACAATGAGCAGTTCTTC.

This clonotype has more than one count but fewer than ten. The chain links TRBV9 to TRBJ2-2; D is perhaps TRBD2 (7 bases). Trimming left V 4 bases short and J 5 bases short, with 24 bases between. CDR3 length equals 18 residues. Looked up from germline, CDR1 is SGDLS and CDR2 is YYNGEE. In DNA, the CDR3 is TGTGCCAGCAGCCCGAACGGGGGGACAATTCCAACTACCGGGGAGCTGTTTTTT. It is translated as CASSPNGGTIPTTGELFF. The complete variable domain, with remaining parts taken from reference TRBV9 and TRBJ2-2, reads DSGVTQTPKHLITATGQRVTLRCSPRSGDLSVYWYQQSLDQGLQFLIQYYNGEERAKGNILERFSAQQFPDLHSELNLSSLELGDSALYFCASSPNGGTIPTTGELFFGEGSRLTVL.

The chain links TRBV12-3 or TRBV12-4 to TRBJ2-7; D is tentatively TRBD1 or TRBD2 (5 bases each). Trimming removed 3 bases at V and 7 bases at J, with 16 bases between. This CDR3 spans 14 amino acids. This chain's CDR3 is CASSFRDPRREQYF. As DNA, the CDR3 is TGTGCCAGCAGTTTCCGGGACCCGCGACGAGAGCAGTACTTC.

This clonotype has ten or more counts. V usage is TRBV7-2 and J usage is TRBJ2-3; D unresolved. Trimming shortened V by 6 bases and J by 3 bases, and 7 bases separated the two germline ends. The CDR3 totals 12 residues. Looked up from germline, CDR1 is SGHTA and CDR2 is FQGNSA. CDR3 region: CASSIWTDTQYF. For the CDR3, the DNA is TGTGCCAGCAGTATATGGACAGATACGCAGTATTTT.

This clonotype was counted ten times or more. This chain links TRBV20-1 with TRBJ1-6; D gene uncertain. V was clipped by 0 bases and J by 7 bases, with 7 bases between them. This CDR3 region has 13 residues. CDR1 is DFQATT, CDR2 SNEGSKA, per germline (reference sequence). Here the CDR3 reads CSARDRRNSPLHF. For the CDR3, the DNA is TGCAGTGCTAGAGACAGACGCAATTCACCCCTCCACTTT.

The chain's CDR3 is CASSDGTSGLGELFF. The CDR3 DNA follows: TGTGCCAGCAGCGATGGGACTAGCGGGCTCGGGGAGCTGTTTTTT. This chain links TRBV12-3 or TRBV12-4 with TRBJ2-2, with 12 bases that match TRBD2. The CDR3 is 15 amino acids. The V segment lost 6 bases and the J segment 7 bases; nucleotides outside the gene matches: 6.

The chain links TRBV5-1 to TRBJ1-4; TRBD1 matches 8 bases. V dropped 4 bases and J dropped 3; count of bases not matched to a gene: 11. The CDR3 consists of 17 residues. Germline values: CDR1 SGHRS, CDR2 YFSETQ. In DNA form, the CDR3 reads TGCGCCAGCAGCCGGGGGCAGGGGGCCGTTCCTAATGAAAAACTGTTTTTT. Residues: CASSRGQGAVPNEKLFF. The full variable domain, with the rest looked up from reference TRBV5-1 and TRBJ1-4, is KAGVTQTPRYLIKTRGQQVTLSCSPISGHRSVSWYQQTPGQGLQFLFEYFSETQRNKGNFPGRFSGRQFSNSRSEMNVSTLELGDSALYLCASSRGQGAVPNEKLFFGSGTQLSVL.

This clonotype was detected a few times. The V and J genes are TRBV3-1 and TRBJ2-7; D remains unclear. Trimming left V 6 bases short and J 0 bases short, with 12 bases between. CDR1 and CDR2 (germline): LGHDT, YNNKEL (reference sequence). This CDR3 is built from 14 residues. This CDR3 is CASSDDTSSYEQYF. In nucleotides, the CDR3 is TGTGCCAGCAGTGACGACACGAGCTCCTACGAGCAGTACTTC.

This clonotype was detected only once. This chain connects TRBV6-1 to TRBJ1-4; 8 bases agree with TRBD1. V was pared by 6 bases and J by 5 bases, with 5 bases of the junction left unmatched. The CDR3 runs 14 residues. Per germline, CDR1 MNHNS and CDR2 SASEGT. The CDR3 loop reads CASRSRQGNEKLFF. CDR3 nucleotides: TGTGCCAGCAGATCTAGACAGGGGAATGAAAAACTGTTTTTT.

In this sample, this clonotype turned up many times. The genes are TRBV20-1 and TRBJ2-3; no clear D. This CDR3 spans 11 amino acids. Per the germline V gene, CDR1 is DFQATT and CDR2 is SNEGSKA (reference sequence). Trimming took 5 bases from V and 3 from J, leaving 6 bases between them. The CDR3, as DNA: TGCAGTGCTGGCCCGACAGATACGCAGTATTTT. It yields the protein CSAGPTDTQYF.

This clonotype was counted only a few times. The J gene is TRBJ1-5, the V gene TRBV19; D is undetermined. The CDR3 covers 15 residues. The V and J ends lost 0 bases and 2 bases respectively, with 8 bases between them. Looked up from germline, CDR1 is LNHDA and CDR2 is SQIVND (reference sequence). The CDR3 nucleotides are TGTGCCAGTAGTATAGAGGGTGTGGGCAATCAGCCCCAGCATTTT. Translated: CASSIEGVGNQPQHF.

This clonotype was observed a handful of times. The chain combines TRBV7-9 with TRBJ1-1, with D maybe TRBD1 (5 bases). The CDR3 length is 14 residues. Germline-derived CDR1 and CDR2 are SEHNR and FQNEAQ (reference sequence). V lost 5 bases and J lost 0, with 10 bases in between. This chain's CDR3 is CASSAGPVNTEAFF. CDR3 DNA: TGTGCCAGCAGCGCGGGACCGGTGAACACTGAAGCTTTCTTT.

This clonotype was detected ten times or more. This rearrangement joins TRBV4-1 to TRBJ1-1; D is uncertain. With 4 bases removed from V and 6 bases from J, the gap between germline ends came to 12 bases. The germline CDR1 and CDR2 sequences are MGHRA and YSYEKL. This CDR3 has 13 amino acids. The CDR3 nucleotides read TGCGCCAGCAGCCCTACCTATCCGGCTGAAGCTTTCTTT. Its protein is CASSPTYPAEAFF.

The chain joins TRBV6-5 to TRBJ2-5; perhaps TRBD1 as D (5 bases). The CDR3 contains 14 residues. The germline gives CDR1 MNHEY, CDR2 SVGAGI. V was shortened by 2 bases and J by 2 bases, with 9 bases between the two germline ends. CDR3 protein: CASSYEGAQETQYF. CDR3 DNA sequence: TGTGCCAGCAGTTACGAAGGGGCACAAGAGACCCAGTACTTC.

This clonotype was counted ten times or more. The gene calls are TRBV12-3 or TRBV12-4 and TRBJ1-1; D is ambiguous. The CDR3 has 15 amino acids. V shed 3 bases and J shed 1 base, with 12 bases lying between them. CDR3: CASSFQLEGNTEAFF. Written as DNA, the CDR3 is TGTGCCAGCAGTTTTCAACTCGAGGGGAACACTGAAGCTTTCTTT.

Only a few counts were recorded for this clonotype. The J gene is TRBJ1-5, the V gene TRBV12-3 or TRBV12-4; D gene uncertain. CDR3 length: 16 amino acids. The ends were cut back, 3 bases at V and 0 bases at J, with 12 bases in the middle. In nucleotides, the CDR3 is TGTGCCAGCAGTTTTACGGCATCATATAGCAATCAGCCCCAGCATTTT. Its protein product is CASSFTASYSNQPQHF.